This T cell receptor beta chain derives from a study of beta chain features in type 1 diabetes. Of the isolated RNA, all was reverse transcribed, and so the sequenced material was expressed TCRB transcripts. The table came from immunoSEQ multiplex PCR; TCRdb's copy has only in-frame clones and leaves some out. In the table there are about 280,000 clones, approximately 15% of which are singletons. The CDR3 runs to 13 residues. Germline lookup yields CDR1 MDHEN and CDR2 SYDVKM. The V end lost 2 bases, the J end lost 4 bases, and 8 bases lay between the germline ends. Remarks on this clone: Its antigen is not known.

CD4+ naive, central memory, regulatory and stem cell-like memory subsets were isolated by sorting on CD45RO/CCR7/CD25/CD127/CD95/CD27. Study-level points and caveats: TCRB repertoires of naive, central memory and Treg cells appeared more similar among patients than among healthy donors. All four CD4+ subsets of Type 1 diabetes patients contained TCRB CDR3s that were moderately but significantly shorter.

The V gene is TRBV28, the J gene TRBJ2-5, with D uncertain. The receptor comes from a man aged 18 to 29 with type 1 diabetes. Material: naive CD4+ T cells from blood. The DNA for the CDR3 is TGTGCCAGCAGTTTAGGGCAGTTAGAGACCCAGTACTTC. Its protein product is CASSLGQLETQYF.